The next 15 T cell receptor beta chains were all read from a single sample in a study of CD8+CD57+ T cells in acquired aplastic anemia. Investigators profiled TCR beta VDJ and CDR3 from genomic DNA template. A single record per CDR3 protein comes from TCRdb applying MiXCR to the reads. The sample comprises around 170,000 distinct CDR3 sequences, around half of which are singletons, and 3% to 4% rests with the top ten. By flow cytometry, patients selected for sequencing had shown an expansion of CD8+CD57+ cells. The sample consisted of sorted CD4+, CD8+, or CD8+CD57+ T cells (not recorded which) from PBMCs. The receptors originated from a human donor with aplastic anemia.

The sample holds many counts of this clonotype. The J gene is TRBJ1-5, the V gene TRBV6-5; 7 bases are shared with TRBD1. Unmatched junction bases numbered 7, after V lost 0 bases and J lost 2 bases. The germline V gene has CDR1 MNHEY and CDR2 SVGAGI. CDR3 length: 17 residues. The DNA of the CDR3 is TGTGCCAGCAGTTACTCGATACCAGGGGGAGGCAATCAGCCCCAGCATTTT. The encoded protein is CASSYSIPGGGNQPQHF.

This clonotype was counted once. Here the CDR3 reads CASSSFDYGYTF. In DNA, the CDR3 is TGTGCCAGCAGCTCGTTTGACTATGGCTACACCTTC. The chain combines TRBV7-8 with TRBJ1-2; no firm D call. V lost 4 bases to trimming and J lost 3 bases, with 6 bases between them. From germline, CDR1 is SGHVS and CDR2 FQNEAQ. This CDR3 spans 12 amino acids.

The rearrangement uses TRBV29-1 and TRBJ2-7; 9 positions match TRBD1. J was trimmed by 7 bases and V by 2 bases; bases with no gene match: 3. Germline V lookup: CDR1 SQVTM, CDR2 ANQGSEA. The CDR3 runs 12 residues. The CDR3 DNA reads as TGCAGCGTTGAAAAGACAGGGGGGGAGCAGTACTTC. Protein: CSVEKTGGEQYF.

This clonotype has a single count. One end of the junction fails to match germline, which may point to a read error. This chain joins TRBV19 and TRBJ1-5, with 8 positions matching TRBD1. CDR1 LNHDA and CDR2 SQIVND come from the germline V gene (reference sequence). The CDR3 spans 15 residues. This CDR3 is CARSPGQGLNQPQHF. Here the CDR3 DNA reads TGTGCCCGTAGTCCAGGACAGGGACTAAATCAGCCCCAGCATTTT.

This clonotype was observed once. The V call is TRBV10-3, the J call TRBJ2-1, with 10 nucleotides matching TRBD1. Germline CDR1 and CDR2: ENHRY and SYGVKD. J was trimmed by 9 bases and V by 0 bases; bases with no gene match: 2. There are 14 residues in the CDR3. CDR3 sequence (DNA): TGTGCCATCAGTGAGTCGGGACAGGGGTTTGAGCAGTTCTTC. It yields the protein CAISESGQGFEQFF.

A word on this clonotype: This may be a read error: a much more frequent sequence differs by one nucleotide. The chain links TRBV10-1 to TRBJ2-3, with 8 bases matching TRBD1. The germline CDR1 and CDR2 sequences are WNHNN and SYGVQD (reference sequence). The CDR3 totals 16 residues. V shed 6 bases, J shed 10 bases, and the junction held 18 bases outside the gene matches. The CDR3 sequence is CASRPRGLGTHSAQYF. As DNA, the CDR3 is TGCGCCAGCAGACCCAGGGGGCTTGGGACACACTCTGCGCAGTATTTT.

This clonotype was seen many times. The V call is TRBV4-3, the J call TRBJ1-1; TRBD1 agrees at 10 bases. The germline CDR1 and CDR2 sequences are LGHNA and YSLEER. V lost 5 bases and J lost 8; bases outside the gene matches: 11. This CDR3 has 15 residues. The CDR3 loop is CASSGTGTGAAEAFF. CDR3 in DNA: TGCGCCAGCAGCGGTACTGGGACAGGGGCCGCAGAAGCTTTCTTT.

The chain is built from TRBV20-1 and TRBJ1-5; 8 nucleotides line up with TRBD1. Trimming cost V 6 bases and J 5 bases; bases outside gene matches: 6. Germline V gene lookup returns CDR1 DFQATT and CDR2 SNEGSKA (reference sequence). The CDR3 is 13 amino acids. In DNA form, the CDR3 reads TGCAGTGCCACAGACAGGGGCGATCAGCCCCAGCATTTT. It codes for CSATDRGDQPQHF.

This clonotype has a count of ten or more. The CDR3 DNA reads as TGTGCCAGCAGTCGTCGAGCGGGAACGGCCGGGGAGCTGTTTTTT. As protein: CASSRRAGTAGELFF. This sequence joins TRBV12-3 or TRBV12-4 and TRBJ2-2; 7 nucleotides align to TRBD2. V trimming: 5 bases; J trimming: 6 bases; junction bases outside the gene matches: 9. The CDR3 is 15 residues long.

This clonotype was detected many times. The chain links TRBV15 to TRBJ2-2, with 14 bases identical to TRBD2. With 4 bases clipped from V and 4 bases from J, the junction kept 5 bases outside the gene matches. Germline assignment: CDR1 LNHNV and CDR2 YYDKDF (reference sequence). There are 17 residues in the CDR3. DNA for the CDR3: TGTGCCACCAGCACAGGACTAGCGGGAGGTCTCACCGGGGAGCTGTTTTTT. Protein: CATSTGLAGGLTGELFF.

This clonotype has more than one count but fewer than ten. This rearrangement joins TRBV25-1 to TRBJ1-2, with 9 bases aligning to TRBD1. Germline lookup yields CDR1 MGHDK and CDR2 SYGVNS. The junction had 3 bases not matched to a gene; V was cut back by 4 bases and J by 0 bases. CDR3 length: 15 residues. CDR3 in DNA: TGTGCCAGCAGTGTGGGGACAGGGCCTAACTATGGCTACACCTTC. This gives the protein CASSVGTGPNYGYTF.

The V call is TRBV25-1, the J call TRBJ1-3, with D hard to call. This CDR3 is 11 amino acids long. Trimming pared 8 bases from V and 3 bases from J, leaving 5 bases between. CDR1 and CDR2 from the germline V gene are MGHDK and SYGVNS. The CDR3 loop is CASEGGNTIYF. The CDR3 bases are TGTGCCAGCGAAGGTGGAAACACCATATATTTT.

The chain uses TRBV5-5 and TRBJ1-6; no clear D. In germline, CDR1 is SGHKS, CDR2 YYEKEE (reference sequence). With 4 bases removed from V and 7 bases from J, the gap between germline ends came to 12 bases. The CDR3 length is 14 residues. The CDR3 loop reads CASSVDEGNSPLHF. DNA for the CDR3: TGTGCCAGCAGCGTGGACGAGGGAAATTCACCCCTCCACTTT.

This clonotype was counted ten times or more. The gene calls are TRBV20-1 and TRBJ2-1, with unresolved D. This CDR3 comprises 10 residues. With 6 bases removed from V and 6 bases from J, the gap between germline ends came to 6 bases. Germline V lookup: CDR1 DFQATT, CDR2 SNEGSKA (reference sequence). Here the CDR3 reads CSALSNEQFF. The CDR3 bases are TGCAGTGCGCTTTCCAATGAGCAGTTCTTC.

This clonotype came up once. DNA for the CDR3: TGTGCCAGCAGCTTATACGGGCTGACCAACGAGCAGTACTTC. Protein product: CASSLYGLTNEQYF. V usage is TRBV7-2 and J usage is TRBJ2-7; D gene ambiguous. The CDR3 totals 14 residues. Germline loops: CDR1 SGHTA, CDR2 FQGNSA. The V gene lost 2 bases and the J gene lost 5 bases, with 13 bases spanning the gap.